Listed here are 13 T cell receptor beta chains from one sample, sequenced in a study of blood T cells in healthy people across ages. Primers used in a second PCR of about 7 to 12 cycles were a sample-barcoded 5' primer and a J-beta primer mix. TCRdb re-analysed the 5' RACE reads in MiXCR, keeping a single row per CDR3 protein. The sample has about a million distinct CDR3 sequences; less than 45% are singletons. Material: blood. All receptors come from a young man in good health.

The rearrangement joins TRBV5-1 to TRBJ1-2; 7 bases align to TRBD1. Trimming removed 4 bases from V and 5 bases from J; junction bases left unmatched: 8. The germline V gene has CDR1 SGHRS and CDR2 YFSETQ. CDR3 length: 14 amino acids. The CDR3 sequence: CASSVSGTAYGYTF. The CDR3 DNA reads TGCGCCAGCAGCGTATCCGGGACAGCTTATGGCTACACCTTC. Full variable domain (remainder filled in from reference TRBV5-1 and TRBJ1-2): KAGVTQTPRYLIKTRGQQVTLSCSPISGHRSVSWYQQTPGQGLQFLFEYFSETQRNKGNFPGRFSGRQFSNSRSEMNVSTLELGDSALYLCASSVSGTAYGYTFGSGTRLTVV.

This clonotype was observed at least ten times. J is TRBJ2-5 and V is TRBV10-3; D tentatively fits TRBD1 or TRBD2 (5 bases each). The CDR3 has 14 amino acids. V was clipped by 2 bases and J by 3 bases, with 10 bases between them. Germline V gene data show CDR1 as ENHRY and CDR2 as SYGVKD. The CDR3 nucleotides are TGTGCCATCAGTGAGCCAGGGCGGGAAGAGACCCAGTACTTC. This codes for CAISEPGREETQYF.

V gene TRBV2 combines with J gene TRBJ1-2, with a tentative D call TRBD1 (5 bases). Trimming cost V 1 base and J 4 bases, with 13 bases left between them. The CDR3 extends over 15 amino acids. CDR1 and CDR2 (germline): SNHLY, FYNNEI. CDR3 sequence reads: CASSEDAGISYGYTF. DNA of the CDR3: TGTGCCAGCAGTGAAGATGCAGGGATAAGCTATGGCTACACCTTC.

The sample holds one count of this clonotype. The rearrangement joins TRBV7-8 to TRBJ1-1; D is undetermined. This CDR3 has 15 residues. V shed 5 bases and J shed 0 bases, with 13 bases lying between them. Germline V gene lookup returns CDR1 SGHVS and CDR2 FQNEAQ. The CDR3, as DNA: TGTGCCAGCAGCCTCTGGGGTCCCATGAACACTGAAGCTTTCTTT. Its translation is CASSLWGPMNTEAFF.

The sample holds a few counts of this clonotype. CDR3 nucleotides: TGTGCCAGCCAAGAGACTAGCGAAACCACAGATACGCAGTATTTT. Its protein is CASQETSETTDTQYF. This chain joins TRBV18 and TRBJ2-3; 8 bases are a match to TRBD2. The CDR3 extends over 15 amino acids. After removal of 8 bases from V and 2 bases from J, the junction contained 9 bases not matched to a gene. Germline lookup yields CDR1 KGHSH and CDR2 LQKENI.

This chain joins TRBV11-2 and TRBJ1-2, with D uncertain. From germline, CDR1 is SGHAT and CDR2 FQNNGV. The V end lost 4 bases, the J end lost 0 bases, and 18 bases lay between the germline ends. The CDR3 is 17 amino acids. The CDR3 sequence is CASSSLTRRRANYGYTF. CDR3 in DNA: TGTGCCAGCAGCTCATTAACGAGGCGGCGAGCTAACTATGGCTACACCTTC.

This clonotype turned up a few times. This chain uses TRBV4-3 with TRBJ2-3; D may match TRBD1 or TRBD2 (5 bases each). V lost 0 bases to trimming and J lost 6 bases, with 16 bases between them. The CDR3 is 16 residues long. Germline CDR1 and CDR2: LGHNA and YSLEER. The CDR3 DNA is TGCGCCAGCAGCCAAGATCTTGGGACCTCGTCGGATACGCAGTATTTT. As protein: CASSQDLGTSSDTQYF.

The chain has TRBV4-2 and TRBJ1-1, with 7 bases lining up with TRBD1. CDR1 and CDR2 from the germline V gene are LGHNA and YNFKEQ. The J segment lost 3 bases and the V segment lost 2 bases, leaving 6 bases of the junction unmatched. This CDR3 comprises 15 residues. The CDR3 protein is CASSQMGQGDTEAFF. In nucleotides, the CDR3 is TGTGCCAGCAGCCAAATGGGGCAGGGGGACACTGAAGCTTTCTTT.

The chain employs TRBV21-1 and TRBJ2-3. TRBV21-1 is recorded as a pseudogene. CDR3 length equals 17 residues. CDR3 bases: TGTGCCAGCAGCAAAGGTCTTGGCCTCAGAAGCGCAGATACGCAGTATTTT. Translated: CASSKGLGLRSADTQYF.

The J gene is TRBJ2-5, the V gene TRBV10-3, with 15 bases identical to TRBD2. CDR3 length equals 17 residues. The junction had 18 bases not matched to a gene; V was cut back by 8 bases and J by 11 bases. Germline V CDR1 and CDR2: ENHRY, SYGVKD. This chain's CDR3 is CAILRTSGGASIHEQYF. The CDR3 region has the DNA TGTGCCATCCTAAGGACTAGCGGGGGGGCGAGTATCCATGAGCAGTACTTC.

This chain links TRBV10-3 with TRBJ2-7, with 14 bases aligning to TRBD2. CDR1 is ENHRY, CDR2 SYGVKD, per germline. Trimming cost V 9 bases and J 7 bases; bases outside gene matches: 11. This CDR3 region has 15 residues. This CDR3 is CAINRLAGGLNEQYF. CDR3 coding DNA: TGTGCCATAAACCGACTAGCGGGGGGGCTTAATGAGCAGTACTTC.

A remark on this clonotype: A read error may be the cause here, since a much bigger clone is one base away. Here the CDR3 reads CAGSSGQGDEKLFF. The CDR3, as DNA: TGCGCCGGCAGCTCGGGACAGGGAGATGAAAAACTGTTTTTT. This sequence joins TRBV4-3 and TRBJ1-4; 9 bases line up with TRBD1. The germline V gene has CDR1 LGHNA and CDR2 YSLEER. There are 14 residues in the CDR3.

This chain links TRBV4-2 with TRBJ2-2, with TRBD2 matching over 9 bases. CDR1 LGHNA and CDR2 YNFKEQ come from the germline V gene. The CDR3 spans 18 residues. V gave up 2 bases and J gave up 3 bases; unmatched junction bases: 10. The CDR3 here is CASSQLSGSFGYTGELFF. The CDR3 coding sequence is TGTGCCAGCAGCCAACTTAGCGGGAGTTTTGGATACACCGGGGAGCTGTTTTTT.